This T cell receptor beta chain was captured by sequencing in a study of cytomegalovirus exposure and HLA in healthy donors. The PCR was carried out with 60 Vbeta primers and 13 Jbeta primers. Using immunoSEQ multiplex PCR, the repertoire was profiled, and TCRdb retains in-frame clones only, with some absent. The sample shows 150,000 to 200,000 clones, around 80% of them seen only once. This clone was counted only a few times. Its specificity is not known. In the same sample, other DNA sequences code for this CDR3. The study's findings and limits: Likely technical artifact: a cluster of highly shared sequence variants.

The length of the CDR3 is 14 residues. CDR1 is SGHRS, CDR2 YFSETQ, per germline. The J segment lost 3 bases and the V segment lost 0 bases, leaving 1 base of the junction unmatched. The specimen sequenced was PBMCs. The V call is TRBV5-1, the J call TRBJ2-3; 7 positions agree with TRBD2. The receptor comes from a woman aged 25 to 39 in good health and CMV-seropositive. Here the CDR3 reads CASSLGLATDTQYF. CDR3 nucleotide sequence: TGCGCCAGCAGCTTGGGACTAGCAACAGATACGCAGTATTTT.